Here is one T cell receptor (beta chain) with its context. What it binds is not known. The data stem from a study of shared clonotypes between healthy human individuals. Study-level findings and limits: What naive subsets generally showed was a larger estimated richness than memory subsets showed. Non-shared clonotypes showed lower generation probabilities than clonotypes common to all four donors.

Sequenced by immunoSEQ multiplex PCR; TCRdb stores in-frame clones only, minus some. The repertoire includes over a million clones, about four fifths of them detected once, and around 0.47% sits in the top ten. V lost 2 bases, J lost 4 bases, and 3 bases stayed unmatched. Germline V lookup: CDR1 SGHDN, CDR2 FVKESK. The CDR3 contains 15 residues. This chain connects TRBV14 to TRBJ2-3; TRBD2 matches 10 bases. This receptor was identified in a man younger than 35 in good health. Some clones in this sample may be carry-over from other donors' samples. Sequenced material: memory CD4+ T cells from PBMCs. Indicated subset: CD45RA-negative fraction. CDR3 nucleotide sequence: TGTGCCAGCAGCCAAAGCGGGAGGGGAGCAGATACGCAGTATTTT. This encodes CASSQSGRGADTQYF. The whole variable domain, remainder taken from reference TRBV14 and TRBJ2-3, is EAGVTQFPSHSVIEKGQTVTLRCDPISGHDNLYWYRRVMGKEIKFLLHFVKESKQDESGMPNNRFLAERTGGTYSTLKVQPAELEDSGVYFCASSQSGRGADTQYFGPGTRLTVL.